Reported below is one T cell receptor beta chain. Its target is unknown. This sample was taken from a study of T cell responses to AZD1222 COVID-19 vaccine. Study-wide points: It should be noted that donors were predominantly white British and more often female, and clonal diversity was possibly underestimated.

Germline V gene sequence: CDR1 SGHAT, CDR2 FQNNGV. The CDR3 runs to 12 residues. Trimming removed 6 bases at V and 8 bases at J, with 11 bases between. TCRdb's table, derived via immunoSEQ multiplex PCR, lists solely in-frame clones and lacks some. The sample shows 100,000 to 150,000 clones, over 80% of them seen only once. Sequencing was performed on peripheral blood, taken on day 0 of AZD1222 vaccination. The rearrangement joins TRBV11-2 to TRBJ2-1; D not certain. The source of this sequence is an adult in good health. CDR3 DNA sequence: TGTGCCAGCAGTTTATTGGTGGATGAGCAGTTCTTC. Encoded protein: CASSLLVDEQFF.